The present T cell receptor (beta chain) was sequenced within a study of T cell changes during pregnancy in multiple sclerosis. With 4 bases clipped from V and 0 bases from J, the junction kept 9 bases outside the gene matches. The germline V gene has CDR1 SGHRS and CDR2 YFSETQ. The CDR3 extends over 16 amino acids. The protocol was immunoSEQ multiplex PCR, while the TCRdb copy is restricted to in-frame clones and leaves out a portion. In the table there are approximately 70,000 clones, roughly 92% of which are singletons. Sequenced material: peripheral blood, taken in the second trimester of pregnancy. The TCR originated in a female donor with multiple sclerosis, enrolled in a pregnancy study. The V and J genes are TRBV5-1 and TRBJ1-1; 7 bases are a match to TRBD1. The CDR3 protein is CASSPGTDPMNTEAFF. DNA of the CDR3: TGCGCCAGCAGCCCAGGGACAGATCCCATGAACACTGAAGCTTTCTTT.